This passage covers 30 T cell receptor beta chains from one sample sequenced in a study of T cell responses to AZD1222 COVID-19 vaccine. The method was immunoSEQ multiplex PCR; TCRdb's version includes in-frame clones alone and lacks a portion of them. This table holds 140,000 to 150,000 clones, approximately 94% found once. Sequencing used peripheral blood, obtained on day 0 of AZD1222 vaccination. Source of these receptors: an adult in good health.

The V and J genes are TRBV12-5 and TRBJ1-2; TRBD1 matches 10 bases. Per the germline V gene, CDR1 is LGHNT and CDR2 is FRNRAP. This CDR3 is 17 amino acids long. With 0 bases clipped from V and 1 base from J, the junction kept 5 bases outside the gene matches. CDR3 nucleotide sequence: TGTGCTAGTGGTTTGGTACCGGGACAGGGGATTAACTATGGCTACACCTTC. This translates into CASGLVPGQGINYGYTF.

In this sample, this clone turned up once. The CDR3 DNA sequence: TGTGCCAGCAGCTCAGACAGGGGAACAGATACGCAGTATTTT. Amino acid sequence: CASSSDRGTDTQYF. The chain uses TRBV5-5 and TRBJ2-3; 8 bases agree with TRBD1. Germline-derived CDR1 and CDR2 are SGHKS and YYEKEE (reference sequence). The CDR3 covers 14 residues. Trimming at V came to 3 bases and at J to 3 bases, leaving 3 bases not matched to a gene.

The rearrangement joins TRBV3-1 (or the pseudogene TRBV3-2) to TRBJ2-1; 10 bases fit TRBD1. Unmatched junction bases numbered 1, after V lost 4 bases and J lost 4 bases. There are 14 residues in the CDR3. Germline lookup yields CDR1 LGHDT and CDR2 YNNKEL (reference sequence). Written as DNA, the CDR3 is TGTGCCAGCAGCCCGGACAGGGGGTACAATGAGCAGTTCTTC. Translation: CASSPDRGYNEQFF.

Here the CDR3 reads CASSLSRFGGRSPLHF. CDR3 bases: TGTGCCAGCAGTTTAAGCCGTTTTGGGGGGCGTTCACCCCTCCACTTT. The V gene is TRBV28, the J gene TRBJ1-6; maybe TRBD1 (6 bases). From germline, CDR1 is MDHEN and CDR2 SYDVKM. V was shortened by 2 bases and J by 9 bases, with 17 bases between the two germline ends. This CDR3 comprises 16 residues.

The chain recombines TRBV7-2 with TRBJ2-3, with 12 bases that match TRBD2. Germline-derived CDR1 and CDR2 are SGHTA and FQGNSA. Trimming at V came to 5 bases and at J to 0 bases, leaving 6 bases not matched to a gene. This CDR3 comprises 17 residues. The CDR3 nucleotides are TGTGCCAGCAGCCCGCTAGCGGGGGGGCCGAGCACAGATACGCAGTATTTT. It encodes CASSPLAGGPSTDTQYF.

V is TRBV27 and J is TRBJ1-2, with no clear D. With 5 bases removed from V and 0 bases from J, the gap between germline ends came to 7 bases. The CDR3 consists of 13 residues. Germline-derived CDR1 and CDR2 are MNHEY and SMNVEV (reference sequence). The CDR3 coding sequence is TGTGCCAGCAGTCCCAATTCTAACTATGGCTACACCTTC. Its translation is CASSPNSNYGYTF.

The gene calls are TRBV5-6 and TRBJ2-2, with TRBD2 as a possible D gene (5 bases). V was cut by 2 bases and J by 5 bases, with 10 bases left in between. The CDR3 has 14 residues. Germline-derived CDR1 and CDR2 are SGHDT and YYEEEE. CDR3 loop: CASSLLGKTGELFF. In nucleotides, the CDR3 is TGTGCCAGCAGCTTACTAGGTAAAACCGGGGAGCTGTTTTTT.

The gene calls are TRBV19 and TRBJ2-7; D is uncertain. This CDR3 has 12 residues. V lost 5 bases, J lost 4 bases, and 9 bases lay in between. Germline CDR1 reads LNHDA; CDR2 reads SQIVND (reference sequence). The DNA for the CDR3 is TGTGCCAGTAGTCCTCGGCGTTACGAGCAGTACTTC. Translation gives CASSPRRYEQYF.

The chain uses TRBV11-2 and TRBJ1-1; no definite D call. There are 12 residues in the CDR3. Per the germline V gene, CDR1 is SGHAT and CDR2 is FQNNGV. V was trimmed by 2 bases and J by 3 bases, leaving 4 bases between them. The CDR3, as DNA: TGTGCCAGCAGCTTAAGAGACACTGAAGCTTTCTTT. It specifies CASSLRDTEAFF.

The gene calls are TRBV7-3 and TRBJ1-1, with 7 bases that match TRBD1. This CDR3 is built from 13 residues. The trim removed 5 bases at V and 2 bases at J, leaving 2 bases unmatched. Looked up from germline, CDR1 is SGHTA and CDR2 is FQGTGA. The CDR3: CASSRDSNTEAFF. The DNA for the CDR3 is TGTGCCAGCAGCCGGGACAGTAACACTGAAGCTTTCTTT.

This clone has just one count. The V gene is TRBV4-2, the J gene TRBJ1-4; 7 nucleotides align to TRBD1. CDR3 length: 15 amino acids. CDR1 and CDR2 from the germline V gene are LGHNA and YNFKEQ. J lost 8 bases, V lost 3 bases, and 9 bases had no gene match. The CDR3 nucleotides read TGTGCCAGCAGCCACCAACAGGGGATAGGCGAAAAACTGTTTTTT. It translates to CASSHQQGIGEKLFF.

The chain carries TRBV28 and TRBJ1-3; 7 bases fit TRBD1. V was clipped by 6 bases and J by 5 bases; unmatched bases: 4. Per the germline V gene, CDR1 is MDHEN and CDR2 is SYDVKM. CDR3 length: 13 amino acids. Written as DNA, the CDR3 is TGTGCCAGCAGAAGACAGGGTAGAAACACCATATATTTT. This codes for CASRRQGRNTIYF.

This chain uses TRBV6-4 with TRBJ1-2, with D possibly matching TRBD1 (6 bases). The CDR3 extends over 15 amino acids. Germline V gives CDR1 MRHNA, CDR2 SNTAGT. Trimming left V 2 bases short and J 3 bases short, with 13 bases between. The CDR3 here is CASSDLGGTDYGYTF. The CDR3, as DNA: TGTGCCAGCAGTGACCTAGGGGGAACGGACTATGGCTACACCTTC.

The chain joins TRBV11-3 to TRBJ1-4; D call uncertain. CDR1 SGHNT and CDR2 YENEEA come from the germline V gene. Trimming removed 4 bases at V and 8 bases at J, with 8 bases between. The CDR3 extends over 12 amino acids. Here the CDR3 reads CASSSDAEKLFF. The CDR3 nucleotides read TGTGCCAGCAGCTCGGATGCCGAAAAACTGTTTTTT.

The rearrangement uses TRBV28 and TRBJ1-2; a weak D match, TRBD1 (6 bases). The CDR3 totals 17 residues. The germline V gene has CDR1 MDHEN and CDR2 SYDVKM. V lost 4 bases and J lost 3, with 21 bases in between. The CDR3 loop is CASSSPLRGGNYYGYTF. The CDR3 DNA reads TGTGCCAGCAGTTCCCCCTTGAGAGGGGGAAACTACTATGGCTACACCTTC.

Written as DNA, the CDR3 is TGTGCCAGCTCACCAGGCGGACAGGGGGCCCCCGAGCAGTACTTC. Its translation is CASSPGGQGAPEQYF. This chain links TRBV18 with TRBJ2-7; TRBD1 matches 11 bases. V shed 2 bases, J shed 6 bases, and the junction held 6 bases outside the gene matches. Germline V gene data show CDR1 as KGHSH and CDR2 as LQKENI. The CDR3 has 15 residues. Full variable domain (missing parts from reference TRBV18 and TRBJ2-7): NAGVMQNPRHLVRRRGQEARLRCSPMKGHSHVYWYRQLPEEGLKFMVYLQKENIIDESGMPKERFSAEFPKEGPSILRIQQVVRGDSAAYFCASSPGGQGAPEQYFGPGTRLTVT.

V is TRBV2 and J is TRBJ2-7, with 12 positions matching TRBD1. CDR3 size: 14 residues. The V segment lost 3 bases and the J segment 6 bases; nucleotides outside the gene matches: 3. CDR1 and CDR2 from the germline V gene are SNHLY and FYNNEI. CDR3 protein: CASSEGTGGVEQYF. The CDR3, as DNA: TGTGCCAGCAGTGAGGGGACAGGGGGCGTCGAGCAGTACTTC.

V is TRBV4-1 and J is TRBJ2-3, with 11 positions matching TRBD2. The CDR3 is 17 amino acids. Germline V gene data show CDR1 as MGHRA and CDR2 as YSYEKL. After removal of 1 base from V and 4 bases from J, the junction contained 7 bases not matched to a gene. The CDR3 nucleotides read TGCGCCAGCAGCCAAGGGATAGCTAGCGGGGGGCCAGATACGCAGTATTTT. Its protein product is CASSQGIASGGPDTQYF.

This chain joins TRBV5-4 and TRBJ1-3, with D perhaps TRBD1 (6 bases). The germline CDR1 and CDR2 sequences are SGHNT and YYREEE (reference sequence). CDR3 length equals 15 residues. V dropped 6 bases and J dropped 1 base, with 14 bases sitting between them. The CDR3 nucleotides read TGTGCCAGCACCTCAGGGGTAGGGTCTGGAAACACCATATATTTT. Protein product: CASTSGVGSGNTIYF. Supplemented by reference TRBV5-4 and TRBJ1-3, the full variable domain reads ETGVTQSPTHLIKTRGQQVTLRCSSQSGHNTVSWYQQALGQGPQFIFQYYREEENGRGNFPPRFSGLQFPNYSSELNVNALELDDSALYLCASTSGVGSGNTIYFGEGSWLTVV.

The V and J genes are TRBV20-1 and TRBJ1-2; 7 bases fit TRBD1. The V gene's germline CDR1 is DFQATT and CDR2 SNEGSKA (reference sequence). The CDR3 totals 11 residues. The V segment lost 4 bases and the J segment 4 bases; nucleotides outside the gene matches: 0. The CDR3 sequence: CSANRGYGYTF. CDR3 DNA: TGCAGTGCTAACAGGGGCTATGGCTACACCTTC.

Only one count was recorded for this clone. The chain combines TRBV18 with TRBJ1-3, with 7 bases fitting TRBD1. The CDR3 has 16 amino acids. Germline-derived CDR1 and CDR2 are KGHSH and LQKENI. V lost 5 bases, J lost 2 bases, and 9 bases stayed unmatched. For the CDR3, the DNA is TGTGCCAGCTCAGACAGCCACACAGGGGCTGGAAACACCATATATTTT. Translation: CASSDSHTGAGNTIYF.

This clone was picked up a small number of times. This rearrangement joins TRBV29-1 to TRBJ1-1; D may be TRBD1 (5 bases). Per germline, CDR1 SQVTM and CDR2 ANQGSEA. The V end was cut by 7 bases, the J end by 2 bases, with 14 bases between. The CDR3 is 13 residues long. In DNA form, the CDR3 reads TGCAGCGCCGAACCAGGGTTCAACACTGAAGCTTTCTTT. It encodes CSAEPGFNTEAFF.

This chain links TRBV20-1 with TRBJ2-7, with 11 positions matching TRBD2. Germline-derived CDR1 and CDR2 are DFQATT and SNEGSKA (reference sequence). The CDR3 totals 15 residues. With V trimmed by 3 bases and J by 0 bases, 4 bases remained unmatched. The CDR3 region has the DNA TGCAGTGCTAGTCTTAGCGGGGGGGCCTCCTACGAGCAGTACTTC. Protein: CSASLSGGASYEQYF.

V gene TRBV29-1 combines with J gene TRBJ1-1, with D possibly TRBD1 on 6 matching bases. Per germline, CDR1 SQVTM and CDR2 ANQGSEA. Trimming left V 7 bases short and J 0 bases short, with 12 bases between. The CDR3 has 13 residues. CDR3 nucleotides: TGCAGCGGCACAGGGATGGTGAACACTGAAGCTTTCTTT. Protein: CSGTGMVNTEAFF.

This chain links TRBV4-1 with TRBJ2-1, with D possibly being TRBD1 (6 bases). Trimming took 7 bases from V and 8 from J, leaving 18 bases between them. Per germline, CDR1 MGHRA and CDR2 YSYEKL. The CDR3 loop spans 14 amino acids. The CDR3: CASNPGVGVDEQFF. The DNA for the CDR3 is TGCGCCAGCAACCCAGGGGTAGGGGTGGATGAGCAGTTCTTC.

This chain connects TRBV12-5 to TRBJ1-1; 7 bases agree with TRBD1. The CDR3 is 16 amino acids. Losses at the gene ends were 7 bases for V and 5 bases for J; bases not matched to a gene: 16. Germline loops: CDR1 LGHNT, CDR2 FRNRAP. CDR3 residues: CASVLTGAGRGTEAFF. In DNA, the CDR3 is TGTGCTAGTGTTCTGACGGGGGCCGGCAGGGGGACTGAAGCTTTCTTT.

The V call is TRBV10-3, the J call TRBJ1-4, with D maybe TRBD1 (5 bases). Trimming took 10 bases from V and 4 from J, leaving 16 bases between them. The CDR3 runs to 14 residues. Germline V gene lookup returns CDR1 ENHRY and CDR2 SYGVKD. The CDR3 DNA sequence: TGTGCCACCTCCGATACAGGAGATAATGAAAAACTGTTTTTT. Amino acid sequence: CATSDTGDNEKLFF.

The chain combines TRBV3-1 (or the pseudogene TRBV3-2) with TRBJ1-4, with 7 bases that match TRBD1. The CDR3 is 15 residues long. V lost 5 bases to trimming and J lost 7 bases; unmatched junction nucleotides: 10. The germline gives CDR1 LGHDT, CDR2 YNNKEL (reference sequence). The CDR3 bases are TGTGCCAGCAGCTTTCGACAGGGCACAATTGAAAAACTGTTTTTT. Its protein product is CASSFRQGTIEKLFF.

The V gene is TRBV5-1, the J gene TRBJ1-2; the D gene is possibly TRBD1 (6 bases). The V and J ends lost 2 bases and 2 bases respectively, with 13 bases between them. Germline loops: CDR1 SGHRS, CDR2 YFSETQ. CDR3 length: 15 amino acids. CDR3 coding DNA: TGCGCCAGCAGCTTATCCCCAGGGGAAAACTATGGCTACACCTTC. Translating it yields CASSLSPGENYGYTF.

The chain combines TRBV6-6 with TRBJ1-5; a possible D gene is TRBD1 (5 bases). Deletions cut 0 bases from V and 7 bases from J, with 10 bases between. Germline V CDR1 and CDR2: MNHNY, SVGAGI (reference sequence). There are 14 residues in the CDR3. The CDR3 nucleotides read TGTGCCAGCAGTTACTCAGGGGAGGAGCAGCCCCAGCATTTT. As protein: CASSYSGEEQPQHF.